The clone carrying this T cell receptor beta chain was seen at least ten times. Its antigen is unknown. This record comes from a study of T cell repertoires in cytomegalovirus infection. At the level of the study: Public TCR beta signatures provided an indication of both CMV infection and a matching HLA type. Study results and limitations: The cumulative frequency of public TCR beta families distinguished individuals who carried CMV together with the relevant HLA. In two of eight donors, the top clonotype was HLA-C-restricted CMV-specific.

J gave up 5 bases and V 5 bases, and 8 bases lay outside the gene matches. The CDR3 spans 17 residues. Germline loops: CDR1 SGHTA, CDR2 FQGTGA. TCRdb ran MiXCR on the reads and lists one entry per CDR3 protein. The sample consists of approximately 180,000 distinct CDR3 sequences, roughly 19% of them appearing once. This chain connects TRBV7-3 to TRBJ2-5, with TRBD2 matching over 16 bases. The sequencing sample was made of PBMCs. The receptor comes from a human donor in good health (CMV status not recorded). Some clones in this sample may be carry-over from other donors' samples. CDR3 protein: CASSPGTSGRAGETQYF. The CDR3 DNA sequence: TGTGCCAGCAGCCCCGGGACTAGCGGGAGGGCCGGGGAGACCCAGTACTTC.